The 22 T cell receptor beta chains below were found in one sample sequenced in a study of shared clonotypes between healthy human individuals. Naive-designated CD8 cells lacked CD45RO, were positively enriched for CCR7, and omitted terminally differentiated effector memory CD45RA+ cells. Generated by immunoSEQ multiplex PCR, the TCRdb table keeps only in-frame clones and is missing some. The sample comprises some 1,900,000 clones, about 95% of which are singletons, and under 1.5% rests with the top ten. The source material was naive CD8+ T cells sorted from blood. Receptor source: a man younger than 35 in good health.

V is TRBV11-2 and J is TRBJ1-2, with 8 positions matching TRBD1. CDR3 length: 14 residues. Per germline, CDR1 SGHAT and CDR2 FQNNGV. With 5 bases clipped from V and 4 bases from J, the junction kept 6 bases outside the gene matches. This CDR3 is CASSLATGAYGYTF. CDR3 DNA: TGTGCCAGCAGCCTTGCGACAGGGGCCTATGGCTACACCTTC.

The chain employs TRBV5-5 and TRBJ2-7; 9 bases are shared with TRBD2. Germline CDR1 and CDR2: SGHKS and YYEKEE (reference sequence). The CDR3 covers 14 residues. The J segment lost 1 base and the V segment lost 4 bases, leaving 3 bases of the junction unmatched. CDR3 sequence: CASSHSGGSYEQYF. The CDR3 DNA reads TGTGCCAGCAGCCATAGCGGGGGATCCTACGAGCAGTACTTC.

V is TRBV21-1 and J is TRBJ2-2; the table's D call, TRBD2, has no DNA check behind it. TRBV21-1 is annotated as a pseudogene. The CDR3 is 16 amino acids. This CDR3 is CAWTSGDNSNTGELFF. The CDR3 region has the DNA TGTGCCTGGACTAGCGGGGACAACTCAAACACCGGGGAGCTGTTTTTT.

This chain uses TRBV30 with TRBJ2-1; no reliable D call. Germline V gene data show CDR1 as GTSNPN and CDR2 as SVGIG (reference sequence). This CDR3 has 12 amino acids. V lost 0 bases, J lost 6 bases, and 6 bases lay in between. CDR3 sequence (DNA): TGTGCCTGGAGTGTGGAACCCAATGAGCAGTTCTTC. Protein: CAWSVEPNEQFF.

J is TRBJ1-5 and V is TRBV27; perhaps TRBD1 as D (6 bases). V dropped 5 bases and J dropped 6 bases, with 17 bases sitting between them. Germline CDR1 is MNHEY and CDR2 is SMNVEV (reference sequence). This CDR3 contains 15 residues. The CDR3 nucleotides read TGTGCCAGCAGTCCAAGGGAAGGGGGGAGTCAGCCCCAGCATTTT. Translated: CASSPREGGSQPQHF.

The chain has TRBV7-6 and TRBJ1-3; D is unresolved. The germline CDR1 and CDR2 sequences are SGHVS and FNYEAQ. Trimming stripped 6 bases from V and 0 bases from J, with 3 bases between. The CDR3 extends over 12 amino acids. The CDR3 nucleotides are TGTGCCAGCAGGGACTCTGGAAACACCATATATTTT. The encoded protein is CASRDSGNTIYF.

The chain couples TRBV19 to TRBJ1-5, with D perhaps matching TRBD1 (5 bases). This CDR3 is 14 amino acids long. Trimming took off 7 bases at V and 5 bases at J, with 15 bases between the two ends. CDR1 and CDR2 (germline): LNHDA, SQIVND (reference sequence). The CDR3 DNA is TGTGCCAGTACGAGGGGCGGGTGGGATCAGCCCCAGCATTTT. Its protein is CASTRGGWDQPQHF.

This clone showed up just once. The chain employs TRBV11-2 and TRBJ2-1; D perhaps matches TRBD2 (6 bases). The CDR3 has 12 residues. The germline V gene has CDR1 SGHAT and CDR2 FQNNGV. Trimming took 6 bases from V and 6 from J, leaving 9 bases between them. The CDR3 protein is CASSLASNEQFF. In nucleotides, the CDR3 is TGTGCCAGCAGTCTAGCGTCCAATGAGCAGTTCTTC.

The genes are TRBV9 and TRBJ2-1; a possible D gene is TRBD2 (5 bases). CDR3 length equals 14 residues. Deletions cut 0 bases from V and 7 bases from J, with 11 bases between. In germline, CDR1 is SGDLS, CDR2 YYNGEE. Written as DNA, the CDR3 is TGTGCCAGCAGCGTAGACGGCGGGTGGAATGAGCAGTTCTTC. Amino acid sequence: CASSVDGGWNEQFF.

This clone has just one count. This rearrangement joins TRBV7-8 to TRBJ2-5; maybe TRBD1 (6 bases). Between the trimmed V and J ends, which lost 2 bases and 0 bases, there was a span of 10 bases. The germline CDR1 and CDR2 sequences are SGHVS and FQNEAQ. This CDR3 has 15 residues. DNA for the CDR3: TGTGCCAGCAGCTTACTGTACAGGGACCAAGAGACCCAGTACTTC. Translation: CASSLLYRDQETQYF. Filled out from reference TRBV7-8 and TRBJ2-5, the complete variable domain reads GAGVSQSPRYKVAKRGQDVALRCDPISGHVSLFWYQQALGQGPEFLTYFQNEAQLDKSGLPSDRFFAERPEGSVSTLKIQRTQQEDSAVYLCASSLLYRDQETQYFGPGTRLLVL.

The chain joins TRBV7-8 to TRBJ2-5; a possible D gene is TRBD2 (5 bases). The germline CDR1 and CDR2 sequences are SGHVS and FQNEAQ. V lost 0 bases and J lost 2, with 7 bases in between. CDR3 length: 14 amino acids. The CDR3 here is CASSLAGAQETQYF. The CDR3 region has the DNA TGTGCCAGCAGCTTAGCGGGAGCGCAAGAGACCCAGTACTTC.

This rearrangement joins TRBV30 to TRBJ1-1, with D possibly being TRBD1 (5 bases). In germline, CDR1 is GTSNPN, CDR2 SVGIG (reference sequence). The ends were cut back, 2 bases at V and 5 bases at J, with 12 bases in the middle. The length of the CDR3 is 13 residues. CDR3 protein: CAWSYGGRTEAFF. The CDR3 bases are TGTGCCTGGAGTTATGGGGGTCGGACTGAAGCTTTCTTT.

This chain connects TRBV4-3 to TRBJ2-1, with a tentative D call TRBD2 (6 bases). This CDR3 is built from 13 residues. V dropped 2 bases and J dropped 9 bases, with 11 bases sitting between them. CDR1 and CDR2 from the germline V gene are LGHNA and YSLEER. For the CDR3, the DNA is TGCGCCAGCAGCCAAATCGGGACTGCTGAGCAGTTCTTC. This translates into CASSQIGTAEQFF.

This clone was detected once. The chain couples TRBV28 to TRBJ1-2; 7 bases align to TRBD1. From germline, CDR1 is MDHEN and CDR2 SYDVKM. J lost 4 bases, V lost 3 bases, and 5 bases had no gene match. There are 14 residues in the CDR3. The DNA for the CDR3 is TGTGCCAGCAGTTTGATGGGGACAGTCTATGGCTACACCTTC. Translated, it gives CASSLMGTVYGYTF.

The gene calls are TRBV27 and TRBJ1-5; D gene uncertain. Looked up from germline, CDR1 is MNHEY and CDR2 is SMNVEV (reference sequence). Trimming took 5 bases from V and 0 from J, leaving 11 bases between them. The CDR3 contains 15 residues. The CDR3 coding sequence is TGTGCCAGCAGTCCTTTCGATTATAGCAATCAGCCCCAGCATTTT. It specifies CASSPFDYSNQPQHF.

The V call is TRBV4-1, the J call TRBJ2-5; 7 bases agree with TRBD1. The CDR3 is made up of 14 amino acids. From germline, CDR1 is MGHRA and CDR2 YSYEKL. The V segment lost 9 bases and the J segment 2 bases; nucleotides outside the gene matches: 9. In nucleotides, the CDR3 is TGCGCCAGGACGCCGGACAGGCCACAAGAGACCCAGTACTTC. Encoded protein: CARTPDRPQETQYF.

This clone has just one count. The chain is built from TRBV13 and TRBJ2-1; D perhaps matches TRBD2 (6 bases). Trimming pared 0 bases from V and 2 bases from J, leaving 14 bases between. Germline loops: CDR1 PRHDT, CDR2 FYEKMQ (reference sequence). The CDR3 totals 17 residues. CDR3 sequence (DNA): TGTGCCAGCAGCTTAGGCCTACGGAGGGGCGCCTACAATGAGCAGTTCTTC. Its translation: CASSLGLRRGAYNEQFF.

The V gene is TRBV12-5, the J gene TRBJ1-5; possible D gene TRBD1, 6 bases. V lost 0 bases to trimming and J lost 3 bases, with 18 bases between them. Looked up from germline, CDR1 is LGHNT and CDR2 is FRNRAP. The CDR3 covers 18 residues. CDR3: CASGLVVYGGGHNQPQHF. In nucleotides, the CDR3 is TGTGCTAGTGGTTTGGTAGTGTACGGCGGGGGGCACAATCAGCCCCAGCATTTT.

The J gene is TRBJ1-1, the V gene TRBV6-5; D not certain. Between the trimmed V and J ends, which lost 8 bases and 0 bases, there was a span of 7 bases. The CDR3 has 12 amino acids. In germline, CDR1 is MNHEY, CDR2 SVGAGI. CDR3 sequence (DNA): TGTGCCAGCGGAGGAATGAACACTGAAGCTTTCTTT. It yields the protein CASGGMNTEAFF.

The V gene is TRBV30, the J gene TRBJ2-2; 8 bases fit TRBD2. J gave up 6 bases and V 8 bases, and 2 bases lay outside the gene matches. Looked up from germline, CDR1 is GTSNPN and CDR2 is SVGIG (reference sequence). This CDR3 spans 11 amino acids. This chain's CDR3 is CARGGPGELFF. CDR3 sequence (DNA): TGTGCCCGGGGGGGCCCCGGGGAGCTGTTTTTT.

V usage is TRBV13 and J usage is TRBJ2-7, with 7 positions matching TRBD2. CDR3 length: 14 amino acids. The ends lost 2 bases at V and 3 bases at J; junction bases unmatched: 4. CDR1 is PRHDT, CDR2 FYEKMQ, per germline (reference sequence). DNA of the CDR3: TGTGCCAGCAGCTTACAGTTAGCGGGCTACGAGCAGTACTTC. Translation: CASSLQLAGYEQYF.

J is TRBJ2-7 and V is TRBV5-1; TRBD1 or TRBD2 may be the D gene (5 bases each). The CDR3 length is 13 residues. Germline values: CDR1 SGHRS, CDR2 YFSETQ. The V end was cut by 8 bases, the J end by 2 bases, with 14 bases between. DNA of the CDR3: TGCGCCAGTCGGGACGAACCACCCTACGAGCAGTACTTC. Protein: CASRDEPPYEQYF.